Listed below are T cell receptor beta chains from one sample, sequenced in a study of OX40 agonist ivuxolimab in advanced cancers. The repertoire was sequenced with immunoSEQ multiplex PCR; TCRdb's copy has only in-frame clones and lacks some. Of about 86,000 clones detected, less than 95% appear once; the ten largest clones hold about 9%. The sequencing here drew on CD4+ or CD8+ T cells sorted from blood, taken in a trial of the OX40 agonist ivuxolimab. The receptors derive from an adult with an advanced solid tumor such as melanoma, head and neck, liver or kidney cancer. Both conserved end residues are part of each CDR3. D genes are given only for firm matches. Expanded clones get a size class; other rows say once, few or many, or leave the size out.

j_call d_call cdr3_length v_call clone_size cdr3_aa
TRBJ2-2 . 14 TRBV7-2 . CASSPGGKTGELFF
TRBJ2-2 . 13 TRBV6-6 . CASSYDYTGELFF
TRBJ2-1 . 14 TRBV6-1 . CASIARVGYNEQFF
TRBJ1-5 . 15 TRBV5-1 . CASSLGGNSNQPQHF
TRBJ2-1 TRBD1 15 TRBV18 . CASSIPGTGPNEQFF
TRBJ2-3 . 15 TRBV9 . CASSAGGGRTDTQYF
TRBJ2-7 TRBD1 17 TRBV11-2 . CASSSGRSGQGKMLQYF
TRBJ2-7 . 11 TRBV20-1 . CSAGDSYEQYF
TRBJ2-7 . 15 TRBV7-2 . CASSVSGSDSYEQYF
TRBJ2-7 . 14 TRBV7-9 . CASSLGVGAYEQYF
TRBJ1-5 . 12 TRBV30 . CATGDSNQPQHF
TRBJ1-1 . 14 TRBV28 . CASSLPDFNTEAFF
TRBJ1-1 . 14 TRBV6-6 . CASTVGQMDTEAFF
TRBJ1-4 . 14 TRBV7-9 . CASSLEHLNEKLFF
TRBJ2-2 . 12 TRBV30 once CAWSGGTGELFF
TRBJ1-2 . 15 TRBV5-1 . CASSLEQPSAYGYTF
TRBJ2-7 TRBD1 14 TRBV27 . CASSPRGQVYEQYF
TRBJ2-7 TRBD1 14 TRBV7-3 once CASSSTGGLYEQYF
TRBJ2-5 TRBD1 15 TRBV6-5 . CASSYSGQGISVQYF
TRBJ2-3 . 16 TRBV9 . CASSGWVASPTDTQYF
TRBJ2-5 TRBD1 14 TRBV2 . CASSGTGVRETQYF
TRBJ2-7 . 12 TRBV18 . CASSPEGYEQYF
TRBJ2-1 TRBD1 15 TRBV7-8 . CASIPGTEHYNEQFF
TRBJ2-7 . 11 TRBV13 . CASSYSYEQYF
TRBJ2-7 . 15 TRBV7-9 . CASSLGTGLPYEQYF
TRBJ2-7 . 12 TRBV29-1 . CSVARNSYEQYF
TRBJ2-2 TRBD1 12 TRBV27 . CASTGDTGELFF
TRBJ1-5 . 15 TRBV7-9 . CASSLAGNSNQPQHF
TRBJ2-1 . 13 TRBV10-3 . CAISEVATNEQFF
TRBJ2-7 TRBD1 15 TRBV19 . CASSIFRTGGYEQYF
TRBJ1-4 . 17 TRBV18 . CASSSPGQDAGNEKLFF
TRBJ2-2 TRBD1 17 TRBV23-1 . CASSQRTGRKYTGELFF
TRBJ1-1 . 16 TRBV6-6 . CASSYSRDRVTTEAFF
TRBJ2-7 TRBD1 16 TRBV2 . CASSTTRDRGLGEQYF
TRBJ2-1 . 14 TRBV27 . CASSLGLAYNEQFF
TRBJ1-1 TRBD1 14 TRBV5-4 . CASTRQGYNTEAFF
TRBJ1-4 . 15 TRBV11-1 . CASSLRVAGEEKLFF
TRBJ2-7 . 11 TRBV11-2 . CASGASYEQYF
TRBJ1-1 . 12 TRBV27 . CASSSRETEAFF
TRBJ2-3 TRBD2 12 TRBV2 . CARRLAGDTQYF
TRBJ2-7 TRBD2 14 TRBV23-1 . CASSLLAGVGEQYF
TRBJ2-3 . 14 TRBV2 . CAGLGRILTDAQYF
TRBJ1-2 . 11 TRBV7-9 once CASSSNYDYTF
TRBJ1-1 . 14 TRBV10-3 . CAIRERVLNTEAFF
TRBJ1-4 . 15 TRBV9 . CASSAQLATNEKLFF